One TCR beta chain is described in this entry. The antigen is undetermined. No infections or other immune events were documented during collection. V shed 6 bases, J shed 4 bases, and the junction held 5 bases outside the gene matches. Germline V CDR1 and CDR2: ENHRY, SYGVKD. The CDR3 covers 15 residues. The data were produced by immunoSEQ multiplex PCR, yet TCRdb's version contains in-frame clones alone and is incomplete. The table shows about 110,000 clones, with less than 90% occurring only once. The data stem from a study of identifying expanded T cells in peripheral blood. General observations from the study: Clone count variance between roughly 2-week samples rose with total template count. Differentially abundant clones: about 1.3 between replicates, 16.4 at two to three weeks, more than 18 at four.

Sequencing was carried out using blood. The chain recombines TRBV10-3 with TRBJ2-7; 14 bases align to TRBD2. The sequence was collected from a person aged 18-69 years in good health. The CDR3 is CAIRGTSGRFYEQYF. DNA of the CDR3: TGTGCCATCAGAGGGACTAGCGGGAGATTTTACGAGCAGTACTTC.